This TCR beta chain was obtained from a study of T cell responses to AZD1222 COVID-19 vaccine. As to this clone: Its antigen is undetermined.

CDR1 is SGHDT and CDR2 is YYEEEE in the germline V gene. Trimming cost V 2 bases and J 9 bases; bases outside gene matches: 2. This CDR3 comprises 13 residues. Broader study findings: Two doses of AZD1222 preceded a rise in Spike-specific TCR breadth and depth. Donor demographics were predominantly white British with a female majority; clonal diversity may be underestimated. Only 5 or 6 individuals given AZD1222 were seropositive at baseline. Repertoire sampling happened only post peak T cell response.

Repertoires were generated with immunoSEQ multiplex PCR, while TCRdb's copy carries only in-frame clones and drops some. The sample includes 100,000 or so clones, about 90% of them seen just once. The chain uses TRBV5-6 and TRBJ2-1; 10 positions match TRBD2. The receptor was derived from an adult in good health. Specimen: peripheral blood, collected on day 0 of MenACWY control vaccination. Written as DNA, the CDR3 is TGTGCCAGCAGCTTTCTAGCGGGGGCTGAGCAGTTCTTC. Amino acids: CASSFLAGAEQFF. The entire variable domain, with the rest obtained from reference TRBV5-6 and TRBJ2-1, is as follows: DAGVTQSPTHLIKTRGQQVTLRCSPKSGHDTVSWYQQALGQGPQFIFQYYEEEERQRGNFPDRFSGHQFPNYSSELNVNALLLGDSALYLCASSFLAGAEQFFGPGTRLTVL.